This record covers a single TCR beta chain. Each replicate PCR on the sorted subsets used 200 to 250 ng DNA (around 30,000 T cell genomes). Produced via immunoSEQ multiplex PCR; TCRdb's table is partial and in-frame only. Seen here are 550,000 to 750,000 clones, around 90% observed once, and the top ten hold roughly 22%. The record originates from a study of shared clonotypes between healthy human individuals. Whole-study context: A donor's plate count was three for CD4 naive and three for CD4 memory; CD8 naive had two and CD8 memory one.

Germline assignment: CDR1 SGHNT and CDR2 YYREEE (reference sequence). Trimming stripped 0 bases from V and 6 bases from J, with 10 bases between. The CDR3 extends over 14 amino acids. CD8 cells classed as naive were CD45RO-negative and positively selected for CCR7, excluding terminally differentiated effector memory CD45RA+ cells. All donors qualified as healthy HIV-negative adults and had experienced no recent acute infections or vaccinations. This receptor was identified in a young man in good health. Sequenced sample: naive CD8+ T cells sorted from blood. The chain employs TRBV5-4 and TRBJ2-1, with a possible D match to TRBD2 (6 bases). CDR3 in amino acids: CASSLALRGNEQFF. The CDR3 coding sequence is TGTGCCAGCAGCTTGGCTCTGCGGGGCAATGAGCAGTTCTTC. The complete variable domain, with remaining parts taken from reference TRBV5-4 and TRBJ2-1, reads ETGVTQSPTHLIKTRGQQVTLRCSSQSGHNTVSWYQQALGQGPQFIFQYYREEENGRGNFPPRFSGLQFPNYSSELNVNALELDDSALYLCASSLALRGNEQFFGPGTRLTVL.